Listed below are T cell receptor beta chains from one sample, sequenced in a study of blood T cell repertoires in COVID-19. Profiled with immunoSEQ multiplex PCR; TCRdb holds only in-frame clones, not every one. The sample holds 68,000 or so clones, around 91% seen once. Sequencing used peripheral blood. Receptors originate from a man in his fifties with COVID-19, enrolled during active disease. Each CDR3 is given with its conserved first and last residue. Each record gives: V gene, J gene, CDR3 protein.

>TRBV2|TRBJ2-1
CASSARGLAGASYNEQFF
>TRBV19|TRBJ2-5
CASSIGAWEQETQYF
>TRBV9|TRBJ1-3
CASSVASGPSSGNTIYF
>TRBV28|TRBJ2-1
CASSLFGRESYNEQFF
>TRBV5-8|TRBJ1-3
CASSWGTGTGNTIYF
>TRBV6-2/TRBV6-3|TRBJ1-5
CASSPAPGGQPQHF
>TRBV6-2/TRBV6-3|TRBJ2-7
CASSYSRTSGPYEQYF
>TRBV5-5|TRBJ1-1
CASSLVPGQGRITEAFF
>TRBV29-1|TRBJ1-2
CSVEDTRTGYGYTF
>TRBV18|TRBJ1-1
CASSPPDRTGLAFF
>TRBV19|TRBJ2-5
CASSIKAGGGETQYF
>TRBV14|TRBJ1-1
CASSQVGGRITEAFF
>TRBV4-2|TRBJ1-2
CASSQDQGAIYGYTF
>TRBV14|TRBJ2-3
CASSQRPGSDTQYF
>TRBV19|TRBJ1-1
CASSWSYTPNTEAFF
>TRBV7-3|TRBJ2-1
CASSFQGQYNEQFF
>TRBV7-2|TRBJ1-2
CASSLAWQGNGYTF
>TRBV19|TRBJ1-2
CASTETGGGGYTF
>TRBV7-8|TRBJ2-3
CASSLEYRYTDTQYF
>TRBV6-1|TRBJ2-1
CASSEGSYNEQFF
>TRBV4-1|TRBJ2-7
CASSQPGTYEQYF
>TRBV7-2|TRBJ2-7
CASSPQTSGPYEQYF
>TRBV5-4|TRBJ2-1
CASSLGDYNEQFF
>TRBV9|TRBJ2-3
CASSPQTGSTDTQYF